This T cell receptor beta chain was captured by sequencing in a study of T cell changes during pregnancy in multiple sclerosis. Sequencing used immunoSEQ multiplex PCR; TCRdb keeps in-frame clones, though not all of them. The sample includes under 35,000 clones, roughly 92% of them seen just once. The sample holds a few counts of this clone. The V and J ends lost 4 bases and 15 bases, in that order; junction bases with no gene match: 13. CDR3 length: 13 amino acids. The germline V gene encodes CDR1 SGHRS and CDR2 YFSETQ. The specimen comprised CD4+ T cells from peripheral blood mononuclear cells, sampled in the first trimester of pregnancy. V usage is TRBV5-1 and J usage is TRBJ2-1, with 7 bases identical to TRBD2. The clonotype comes from a female donor with multiple sclerosis, enrolled in a pregnancy study. The CDR3 DNA sequence: TGCGCCAGCAGCCTTGGAGTATCGGGACTACCGTTCTTC. This sequence encodes CASSLGVSGLPFF. Together with reference TRBV5-1 and TRBJ2-1, the CDR3 gives the full variable domain: KAGVTQTPRYLIKTRGQQVTLSCSPISGHRSVSWYQQTPGQGLQFLFEYFSETQRNKGNFPGRFSGRQFSNSRSEMNVSTLELGDSALYLCASSLGVSGLPFFGPGTRLTVL.